This T cell receptor (beta chain) comes out of a study of T cells after posttransplantation cyclophosphamide. Study-wide findings and caveats: Recipient CMV seropositivity and CMV reactivation strongly tracked TRB clonality.

This clone is a singleton in its sample. Its antigen is not identified. Treatment was busulfan-fludarabine conditioning, a marrow graft, and cyclophosphamide on days +3 and +4. Germline V CDR1 and CDR2: SGHRS, YFSETQ. This CDR3 has 14 residues. Trimming at V came to 3 bases and at J to 2 bases, leaving 3 bases not matched to a gene. Clones were sequenced by immunoSEQ multiplex PCR, and TCRdb holds only the in-frame ones, with some missing. The sample yields several thousand clones, roughly 88% seen once. The TCR sequence derives from a female patient aged 50-59 years who received an allogeneic stem cell transplant from a related donor, was CMV-positive, and had no GVHD. Some T cells could come from the graft donor. The chain recombines TRBV5-1 with TRBJ2-3; 7 bases line up with TRBD1. The sequencing used CD4+ T cells sorted from blood, collected approximately 1,300 days after allogeneic stem cell transplant with posttransplant cyclophosphamide. The CDR3 DNA reads as TGCGCCAGCAGCTCCCAGGGGGACACAGATACGCAGTATTTT. This translates into CASSSQGDTDTQYF. Complete variable domain (other parts from reference TRBV5-1 and TRBJ2-3): KAGVTQTPRYLIKTRGQQVTLSCSPISGHRSVSWYQQTPGQGLQFLFEYFSETQRNKGNFPGRFSGRQFSNSRSEMNVSTLELGDSALYLCASSSQGDTDTQYFGPGTRLTVL.